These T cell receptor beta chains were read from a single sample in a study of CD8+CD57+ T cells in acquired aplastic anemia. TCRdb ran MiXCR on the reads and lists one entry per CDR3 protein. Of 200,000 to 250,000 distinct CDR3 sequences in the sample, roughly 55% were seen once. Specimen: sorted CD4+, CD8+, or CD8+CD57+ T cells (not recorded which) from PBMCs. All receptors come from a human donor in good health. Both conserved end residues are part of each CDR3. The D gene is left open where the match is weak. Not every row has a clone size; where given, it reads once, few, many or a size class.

TGTGCCAGCCAAACGATGCCGTTCGCAAACTCTGGGGCCAACGTCCTGACTTTC CASQTMPFANSGANVLTF NA TRBJ2-6 NA TRBV7-2
TGTGCCAGCAGTCCTTCAGGGGGGAGGAGTGAAAAACTGTTTTTT CASSPSGGRSEKLFF NA TRBJ1-4 TRBD1 TRBV2
TGTGCCAGCAGCTTAGCGGGGGTACCCGGGGAGCTGTTTTTT CASSLAGVPGELFF NA TRBJ2-2 NA TRBV7-8
TGTGCCAGCGGCAGCGGGGCAGGGGGTGGCTACACCTTC CASGSGAGGGYTF NA TRBJ1-2 TRBD1 TRBV9
TGCGCCAGCACCCTGATAGCAGGGAACACTGAAGCTTTCTTT CASTLIAGNTEAFF NA TRBJ1-1 NA TRBV5-1
TGCAGCGTTGAAGGACAGGGTGGTGTTTTTTTGCTTCATGGCTACACCTTC CSVEGQGGVFLLHGYTF NA TRBJ1-2 TRBD1 TRBV29-1
TGTGCCAGCACAAACAGTAACACCGGGGAGCTGTTTTTT CASTNSNTGELFF many TRBJ2-2 NA TRBV25-1
TGCAGCGGGGGGCCCGCAGATACGCAGTATTTT CSGGPADTQYF NA TRBJ2-3 NA TRBV20-1
TGTGCCAGCAGCACGGGGGCTAAGAATTCACCCCTCCACTTT CASSTGAKNSPLHF few TRBJ1-6 NA TRBV7-3
TGCAGCGTTCAAAGGGACTCTTACACCGGGGAGCTGTTTTTT CSVQRDSYTGELFF NA TRBJ2-2 NA TRBV29-1
TGTGCCACCAGTGATTTGGCTCAGGGAGAGACCCAGTACTTC CATSDLAQGETQYF NA TRBJ2-5 NA TRBV5-6
TGTGCCAGCAACCCCGGGACTAGCTCCTACAATGAGCAGTTCTTC CASNPGTSSYNEQFF few TRBJ2-1 TRBD2 TRBV7-8
TGCAGTGCTAGAGATCGAAGACAGGGAGGCCAGCCCCAGCATTTT CSARDRRQGGQPQHF NA TRBJ1-5 TRBD1 TRBV20-1
TGTGCCAGCAGTCGGACAGGGCCAAACTATGGCTACACCTTC CASSRTGPNYGYTF many TRBJ1-2 TRBD1 TRBV6-5
TGTGCCAGCAGCACCCGACAGGAATACAATGAGCAGTTCTTC CASSTRQEYNEQFF NA TRBJ2-1 NA TRBV7-9
TGTGCCAGCAGCTTAACCGGTCAAGGGACCCAGTACTTC CASSLTGQGTQYF once TRBJ2-5 NA TRBV7-3
TGTGCCAGCAGCGTAGCTGTGGAGAATGAAAAACTGTTTTTT CASSVAVENEKLFF many TRBJ1-4 NA TRBV9
TGCAGTGCTAGAGGGGACAGGGTCTATCAGCTCTTC CSARGDRVYQLF NA TRBJ2-1 TRBD1 TRBV20-1
TGTGCCAGCAGCTTCACCCAGGGGGACACCGGGGAGCTGTTTTTT CASSFTQGDTGELFF many TRBJ2-2 TRBD1 TRBV7-6
TGTGCCAGCAGCCGAACTAGCGCGGATTTCTACGAGCAGTACTTC CASSRTSADFYEQYF NA TRBJ2-7 TRBD2 TRBV7-8
TGTGCTAGCAGCCCCCAGGGATTTGACGAGCAGTACTTC CASSPQGFDEQYF NA TRBJ2-7 NA TRBV7-7
TGTGCCAGCAGCAAAATGACAGGCAACAATGGCTACACCTTC CASSKMTGNNGYTF once TRBJ1-2 NA TRBV12-3/TRBV12-4
TGCAGCGTCCTTCAACTGGGGCAGGCTGGCTACACCTTC CSVLQLGQAGYTF NA TRBJ1-2 NA TRBV29-1
TGTGCCAGCAGGGTGTGCTCTAGCGGGAAAGCCCACAATGAGCGGTTCTTC CASRVCSSGKAHNERFF many TRBJ2-1 TRBD2 TRBV25-1
TGTGCCAGCAGTGCAGGGGGACCAACTAATGAAGCTTTCTTT CASSAGGPTNEAFF NA TRBJ1-1 TRBD1 TRBV9
TGCAGCGTTGGGGGGTCGGGACTTCACAATGAGCAGTTCTTC CSVGGSGLHNEQFF many TRBJ2-1 NA TRBV29-1
TGCAGTGCTAGAGAGAGAGGAGACACTTATGGCTACACCTTC CSARERGDTYGYTF NA TRBJ1-2 NA TRBV20-1
TGCAGCGTTGAAGTAACTAGATGGGGCGAGCAGTACTTC CSVEVTRWGEQYF few TRBJ2-7 NA TRBV29-1
TGCGCCAGCAGCCCCGGCAGGGTTTCCGACGAGCAGTACTTC CASSPGRVSDEQYF NA TRBJ2-7 NA TRBV5-1
TGTGCCAGCAGGGGGCTCAACACTGAAGCTTTCTTT CASRGLNTEAFF NA TRBJ1-1 NA TRBV2
TGTGCCAGCTCACCAGAGACAGGGGGCAGGAACACTGAAGCTTTCTTT CASSPETGGRNTEAFF few TRBJ1-1 TRBD1 TRBV18
TGTGCCAGCAGCTTCCACACTGAAGAACTAGCGGGGGGGCCGTACAATGAGCAGTTCTTC CASSFHTEELAGGPYNEQFF NA TRBJ2-1 TRBD2 TRBV7-3